The entry below describes one T cell receptor beta chain. The antigen is undetermined. This record belongs to a study of radiotherapy plus CTLA-4 blockade in lung cancer. Whole-study results and caveats: How blood T cell clones changed early, along with interferon-beta, reportedly forecast response best.

The germline CDR1 and CDR2 sequences are SGDLS and YYNGEE. J lost 0 bases, V lost 4 bases, and 8 bases had no gene match. This CDR3 is 17 amino acids long. Using immunoSEQ multiplex PCR, the repertoire was profiled, and TCRdb retains in-frame clones only, with some absent. The sample consists of fewer than 95,000 clones, 83% of them appearing once. The sequence derives from a human donor with non-small cell lung cancer who had stable disease on radiotherapy plus ipilimumab. The gene calls are TRBV9 and TRBJ2-3; the match to TRBD2 covers 10 bases. Sequencing used peripheral blood, obtained from a patient treated with radiotherapy plus ipilimumab. In nucleotides, the CDR3 is TGTGCCAGCAGCCCTCCCCCTAGCGGGGGAAGCACAGATACGCAGTATTTT. It is translated as CASSPPPSGGSTDTQYF.